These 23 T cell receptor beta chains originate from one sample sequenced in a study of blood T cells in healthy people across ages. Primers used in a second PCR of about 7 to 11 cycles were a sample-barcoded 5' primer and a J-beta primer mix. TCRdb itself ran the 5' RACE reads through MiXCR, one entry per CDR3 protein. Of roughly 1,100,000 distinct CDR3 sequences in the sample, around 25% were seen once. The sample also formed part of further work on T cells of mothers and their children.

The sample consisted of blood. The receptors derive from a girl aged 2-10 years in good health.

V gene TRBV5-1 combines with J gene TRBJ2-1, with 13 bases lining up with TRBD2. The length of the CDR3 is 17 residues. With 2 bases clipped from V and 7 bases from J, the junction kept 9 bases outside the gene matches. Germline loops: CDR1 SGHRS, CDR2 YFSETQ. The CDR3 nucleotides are TGCGCCAGCAGCTTTGGACTAGCGGGAGAGGGCTTTAATGAGCAGTTCTTC. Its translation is CASSFGLAGEGFNEQFF.

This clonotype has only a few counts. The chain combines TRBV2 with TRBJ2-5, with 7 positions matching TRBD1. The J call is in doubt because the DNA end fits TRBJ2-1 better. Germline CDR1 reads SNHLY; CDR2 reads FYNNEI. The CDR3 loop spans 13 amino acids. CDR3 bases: TGTGCCAGCAGGATACTACAGGGGAATGAGCAGTTCTTC. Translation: CASRILQGNEQFF.

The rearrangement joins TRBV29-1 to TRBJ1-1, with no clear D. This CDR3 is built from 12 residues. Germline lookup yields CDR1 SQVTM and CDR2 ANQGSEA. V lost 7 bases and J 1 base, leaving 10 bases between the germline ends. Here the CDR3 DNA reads TGCAGCGCCCCTAATACGAACACTGAAGCTTTCTTT. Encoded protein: CSAPNTNTEAFF.

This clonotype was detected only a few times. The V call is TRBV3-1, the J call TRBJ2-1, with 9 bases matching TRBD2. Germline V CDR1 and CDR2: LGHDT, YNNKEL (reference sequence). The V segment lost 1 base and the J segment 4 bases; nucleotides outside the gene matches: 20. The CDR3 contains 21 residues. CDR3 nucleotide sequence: TGTGCCAGCAGCCAAGTGGGAGGACTGGTAGCGGGAGACTTTAGATACAATGAGCAGTTCTTC. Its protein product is CASSQVGGLVAGDFRYNEQFF.

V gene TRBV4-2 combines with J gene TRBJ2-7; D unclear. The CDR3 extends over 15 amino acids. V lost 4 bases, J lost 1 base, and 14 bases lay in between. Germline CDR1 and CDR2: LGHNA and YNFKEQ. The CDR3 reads CASSPSSDGSYEQYF. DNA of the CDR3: TGTGCCAGCAGCCCCTCGTCGGACGGTTCCTACGAGCAGTACTTC.

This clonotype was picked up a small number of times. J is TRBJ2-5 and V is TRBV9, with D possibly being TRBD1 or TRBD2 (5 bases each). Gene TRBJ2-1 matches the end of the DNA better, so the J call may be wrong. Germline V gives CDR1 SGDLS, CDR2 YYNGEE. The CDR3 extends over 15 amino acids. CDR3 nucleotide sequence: TGTGCCAGCAGCCCCTTTGGAGGCGGCAGGGATGAGCAGTTCTTC. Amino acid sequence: CASSPFGGGRDEQFF.

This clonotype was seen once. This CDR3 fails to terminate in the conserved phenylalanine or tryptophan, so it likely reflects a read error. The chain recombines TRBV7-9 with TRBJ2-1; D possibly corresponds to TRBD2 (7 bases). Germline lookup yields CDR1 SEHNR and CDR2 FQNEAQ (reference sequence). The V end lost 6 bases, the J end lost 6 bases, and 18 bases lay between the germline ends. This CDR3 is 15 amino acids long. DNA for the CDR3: TGTGCCAGCAGGCTTGGCGCGGGGGCCCTCAATGAGCAGTTCTCC. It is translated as CASRLGAGALNEQFS.

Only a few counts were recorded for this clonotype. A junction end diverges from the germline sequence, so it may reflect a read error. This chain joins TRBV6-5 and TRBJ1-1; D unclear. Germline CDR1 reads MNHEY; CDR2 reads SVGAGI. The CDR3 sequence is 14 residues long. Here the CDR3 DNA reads TGCGCCAGCAGTCCCCTGAGGGTATCCGCTGAAGCTTTCTTT. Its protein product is CASSPLRVSAEAFF.

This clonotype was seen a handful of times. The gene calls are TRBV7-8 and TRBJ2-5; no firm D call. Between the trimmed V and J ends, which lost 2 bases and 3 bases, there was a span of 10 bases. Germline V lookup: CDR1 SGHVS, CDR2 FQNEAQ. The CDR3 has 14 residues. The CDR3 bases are TGTGCCAGCAGCTTAACGAATGGGGAAGAGACCCAGTACTTC. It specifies CASSLTNGEETQYF.

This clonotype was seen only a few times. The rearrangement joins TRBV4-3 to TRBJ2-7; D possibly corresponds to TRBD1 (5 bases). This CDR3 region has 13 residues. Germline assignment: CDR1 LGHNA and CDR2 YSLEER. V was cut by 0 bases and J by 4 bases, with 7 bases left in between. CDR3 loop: CASSQDAGYEQYF. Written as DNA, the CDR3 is TGCGCCAGCAGCCAAGATGCAGGGTACGAGCAGTACTTC.

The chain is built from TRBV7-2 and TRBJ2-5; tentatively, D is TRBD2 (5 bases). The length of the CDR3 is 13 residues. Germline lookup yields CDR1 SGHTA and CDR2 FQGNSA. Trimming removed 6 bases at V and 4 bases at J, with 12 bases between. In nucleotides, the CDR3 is TGTGCCAGCAGACGAAACGAGGGAGAGACCCAGTACTTC. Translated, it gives CASRRNEGETQYF.

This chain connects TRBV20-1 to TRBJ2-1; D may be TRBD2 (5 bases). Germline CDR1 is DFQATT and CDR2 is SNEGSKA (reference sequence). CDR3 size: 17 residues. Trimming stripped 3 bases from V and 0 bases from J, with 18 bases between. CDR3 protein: CSASPRSTINSYNEQFF. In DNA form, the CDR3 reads TGCAGTGCTAGCCCTCGATCGACTATAAACTCCTACAATGAGCAGTTCTTC.

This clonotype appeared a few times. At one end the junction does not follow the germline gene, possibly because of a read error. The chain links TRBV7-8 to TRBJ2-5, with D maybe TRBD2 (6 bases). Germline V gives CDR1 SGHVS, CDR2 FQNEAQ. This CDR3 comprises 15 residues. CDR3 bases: TGTGCCAGCAGCCCAGGAGGGGCGGGGTCGGAGACTCAGTACTTC. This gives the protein CASSPGGAGSETQYF.

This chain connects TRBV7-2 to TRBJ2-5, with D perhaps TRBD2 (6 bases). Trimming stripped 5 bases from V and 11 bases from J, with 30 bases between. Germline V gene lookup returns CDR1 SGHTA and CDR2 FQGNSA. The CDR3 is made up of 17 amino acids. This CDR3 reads CASSPMGSWSGLGEQYF. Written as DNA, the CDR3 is TGTGCCAGCAGCCCAATGGGGTCTTGGAGCGGGCTGGGGGAGCAGTACTTC.

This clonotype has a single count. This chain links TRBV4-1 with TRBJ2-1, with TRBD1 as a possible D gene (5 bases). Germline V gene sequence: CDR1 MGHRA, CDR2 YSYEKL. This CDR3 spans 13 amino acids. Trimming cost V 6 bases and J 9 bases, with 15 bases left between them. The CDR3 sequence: CASRPTTAVEQFF. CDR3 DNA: TGCGCCAGCAGACCTACGACAGCCGTTGAGCAGTTCTTC.

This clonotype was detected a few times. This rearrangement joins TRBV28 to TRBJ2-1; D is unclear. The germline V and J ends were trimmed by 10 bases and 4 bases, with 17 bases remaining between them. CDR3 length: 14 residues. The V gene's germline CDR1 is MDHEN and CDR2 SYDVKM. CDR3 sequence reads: CATKLPAAYNEQFF. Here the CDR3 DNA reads TGTGCCACCAAGCTGCCGGCCGCGTACAATGAGCAGTTCTTC.

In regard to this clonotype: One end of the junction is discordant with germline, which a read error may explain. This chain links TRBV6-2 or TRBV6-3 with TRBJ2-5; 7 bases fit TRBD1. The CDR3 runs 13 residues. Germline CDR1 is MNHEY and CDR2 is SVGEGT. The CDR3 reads CASNQVPDRVEFF. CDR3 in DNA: TGTGCCAGCAACCAAGTGCCCGACAGGGTTGAGTTCTTC.

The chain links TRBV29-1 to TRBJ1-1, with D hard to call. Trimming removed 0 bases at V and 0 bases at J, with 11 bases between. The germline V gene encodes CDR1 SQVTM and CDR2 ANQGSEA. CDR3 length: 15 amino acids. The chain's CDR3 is CSVEDLGSVNTEAFF. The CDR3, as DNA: TGCAGCGTTGAAGATCTAGGCAGCGTGAACACTGAAGCTTTCTTT.

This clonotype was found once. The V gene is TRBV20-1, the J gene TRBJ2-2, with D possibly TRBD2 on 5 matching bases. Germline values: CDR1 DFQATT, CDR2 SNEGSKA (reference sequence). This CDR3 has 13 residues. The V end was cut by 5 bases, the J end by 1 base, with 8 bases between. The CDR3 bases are TGCAGTGCTTCCGAGGGGAACACCGGGGAGCTGTTTTTT. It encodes CSASEGNTGELFF.

The DNA of the CDR3 is TGCAGTGCTCTCCCGAGGGCCTGGCAGACTGAAGCTTTCTTT. This gives the protein CSALPRAWQTEAFF. The J gene is TRBJ1-1, the V gene TRBV20-1; D gene ambiguous. CDR1 and CDR2 (germline): DFQATT, SNEGSKA (reference sequence). There are 14 residues in the CDR3. V lost 5 bases to trimming and J lost 5 bases, with 18 bases between them.

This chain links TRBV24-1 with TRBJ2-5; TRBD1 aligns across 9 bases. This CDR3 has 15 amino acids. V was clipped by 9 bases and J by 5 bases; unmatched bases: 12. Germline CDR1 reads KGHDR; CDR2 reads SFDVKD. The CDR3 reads CATPGQGGVLETQYF. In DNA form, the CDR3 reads TGTGCCACCCCGGGACAGGGAGGCGTCTTGGAGACCCAGTACTTC.

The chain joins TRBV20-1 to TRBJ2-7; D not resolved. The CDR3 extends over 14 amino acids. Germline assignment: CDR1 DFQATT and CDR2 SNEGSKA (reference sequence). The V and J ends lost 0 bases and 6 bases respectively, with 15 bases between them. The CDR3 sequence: CSARDLDRAVEQYF. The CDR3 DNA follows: TGCAGTGCTAGAGATTTAGATCGGGCAGTCGAGCAGTACTTC.

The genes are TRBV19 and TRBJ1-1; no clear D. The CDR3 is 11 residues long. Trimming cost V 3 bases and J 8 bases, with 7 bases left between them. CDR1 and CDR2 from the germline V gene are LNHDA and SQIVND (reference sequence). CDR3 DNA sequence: TGTGCCAGTAGTATTTCAAGAGAAGCTTTCTTT. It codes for CASSISREAFF.